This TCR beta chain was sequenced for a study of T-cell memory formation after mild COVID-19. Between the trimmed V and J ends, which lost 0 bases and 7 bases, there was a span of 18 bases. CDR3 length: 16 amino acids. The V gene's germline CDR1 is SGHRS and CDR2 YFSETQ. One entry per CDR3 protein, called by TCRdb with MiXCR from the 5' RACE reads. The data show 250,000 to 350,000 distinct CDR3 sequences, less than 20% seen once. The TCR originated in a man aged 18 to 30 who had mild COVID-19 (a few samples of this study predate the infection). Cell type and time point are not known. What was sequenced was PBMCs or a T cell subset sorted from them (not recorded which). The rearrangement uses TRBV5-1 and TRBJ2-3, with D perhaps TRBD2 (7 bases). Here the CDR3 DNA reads TGCGCCAGCAGCTTGGAACAGCGGGGTGGGACATATACGCAGTATTTT. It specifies CASSLEQRGGTYTQYF. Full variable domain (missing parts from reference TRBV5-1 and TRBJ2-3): KAGVTQTPRYLIKTRGQQVTLSCSPISGHRSVSWYQQTPGQGLQFLFEYFSETQRNKGNFPGRFSGRQFSNSRSEMNVSTLELGDSALYLCASSLEQRGGTYTQYFGPGTRLTVL.